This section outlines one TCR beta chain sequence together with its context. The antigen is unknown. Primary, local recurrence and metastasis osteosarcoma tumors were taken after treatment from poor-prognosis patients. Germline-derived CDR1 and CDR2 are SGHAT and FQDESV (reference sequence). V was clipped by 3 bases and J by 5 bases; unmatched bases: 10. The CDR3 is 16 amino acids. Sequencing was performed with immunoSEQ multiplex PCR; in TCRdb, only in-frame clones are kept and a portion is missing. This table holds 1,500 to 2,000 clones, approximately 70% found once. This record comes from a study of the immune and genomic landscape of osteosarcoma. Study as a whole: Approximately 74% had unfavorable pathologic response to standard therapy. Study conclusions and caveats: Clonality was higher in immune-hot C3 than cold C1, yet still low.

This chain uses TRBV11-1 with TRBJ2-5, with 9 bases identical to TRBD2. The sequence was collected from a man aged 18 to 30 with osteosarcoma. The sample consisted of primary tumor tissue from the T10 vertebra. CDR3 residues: CASSFSRGGASETQYF. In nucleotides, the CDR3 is TGTGCCAGCAGCTTTTCGCGCGGGGGGGCGTCGGAGACCCAGTACTTC. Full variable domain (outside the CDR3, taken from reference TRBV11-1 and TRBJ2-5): EAEVAQSPRYKITEKSQAVAFWCDPISGHATLYWYRQILGQGPELLVQFQDESVVDDSQLPKDRFSAERLKGVDSTLKIQPAELGDSAMYLCASSFSRGGASETQYFGPGTRLLVL.